This T cell receptor (beta chain) was found in a study of blood T cell repertoires in COVID-19 (dated by TCRdb to about 2020). Describing the broader study: The collaborator samples originated in the United States, Italy and Spain and spanned the acute and convalescent phases of COVID-19. The prospective study material was composed of cDNA or gDNA derived from T cells, B-cell-depleted T cells, or PBMCs. Deeply sampled blood TCRbeta repertoires from subjects exposed to, actively infected with, or recovered from COVID-19 were included in the dataset. The repertoires were released in a freely available public database meant as a resource for research on the immune response to SARS-CoV-2. Samples were obtained from the ongoing ImmuneRACE study (first 160 participants) and from roughly 1,300 subjects provided by 6 global collaborators. The sample metadata nearly always contained a de-identified subject ID, COVID-19 status, age in years and sex. Where available, HLA class I and class II types were taken from metadata supplied by the sample provider and were not determined by assay-based typing. Study-wide findings and limitations: Clinical and demographic metadata were provided uncurated, with the amount varying by source and participant.

TCRbeta CDR3 regions were amplified from genomic DNA by means of the immunoSEQ Assay, a bias-controlled multiplex PCR. From the authors' description of their analysis: The number of nucleated cells in each sample was estimated from the amplification of reference gene primers within the assay. To quantify the absolute abundance of each unique TCRbeta CDR3 rearrangement, sequence reads were collapsed and filtered. For each sample, productive Simpson clonality was calculated by taking the square root of Simpson's diversity index across productive rearrangements. TCRdb mirrors the immuneACCESS table, restricted to in-frame sequences. Some clones are absent from its copies; in checked studies, under half trace to an unresolved V gene, and the reason for the others is unknown. V and J calls and clone size are those listed in that table; D and trimming were worked out from the DNA. The sample table holds tens of thousands of clones, of which 75% to 85% were seen once. The ten largest clonotypes hold about a sixth of the sample.

As to this clone: There is no known antigen for this receptor. No base quality information exists; no much larger clone differs at one position.

Trimming removed 2 bases from V and 2 bases from J, leaving 9 bases between the germline ends. From cysteine to phenylalanine, the CDR3 is 14 amino acids long. Just CDR3 DNA is preserved here, 42 bases in frame from base 1. CDR1 SGDLS and CDR2 YYNGEE were looked up in the germline V gene. Each collaborating institution followed its own protocols to collect whole blood in K2EDTA tubes. For TCRbeta analysis, collaborators shipped samples in one of three forms: frozen whole blood, isolated PBMCs, or DNA extracted from either of those sample types. The specimen was peripheral blood. The receptor comes from a man aged 40-55 years with acute or convalescent COVID-19. This receptor chain uses TRBV9 and TRBJ2-3, with the D gene uncertain. DNA sequence: TGTGCCAGCAGCGTTAAAGCGTACACAGATACGCAGTATTTT. This encodes CASSVKAYTDTQYF.